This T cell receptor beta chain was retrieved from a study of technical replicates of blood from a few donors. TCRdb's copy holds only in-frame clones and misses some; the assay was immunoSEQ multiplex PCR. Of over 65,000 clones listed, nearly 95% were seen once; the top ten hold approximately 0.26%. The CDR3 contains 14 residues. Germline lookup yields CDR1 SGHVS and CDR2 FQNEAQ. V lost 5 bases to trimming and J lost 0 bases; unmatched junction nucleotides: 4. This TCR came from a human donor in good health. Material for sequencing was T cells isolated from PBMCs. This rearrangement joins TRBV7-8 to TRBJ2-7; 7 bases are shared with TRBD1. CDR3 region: CASSPRDSSYEQYF. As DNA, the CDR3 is TGTGCCAGCAGCCCAAGGGACAGCTCCTACGAGCAGTACTTC.